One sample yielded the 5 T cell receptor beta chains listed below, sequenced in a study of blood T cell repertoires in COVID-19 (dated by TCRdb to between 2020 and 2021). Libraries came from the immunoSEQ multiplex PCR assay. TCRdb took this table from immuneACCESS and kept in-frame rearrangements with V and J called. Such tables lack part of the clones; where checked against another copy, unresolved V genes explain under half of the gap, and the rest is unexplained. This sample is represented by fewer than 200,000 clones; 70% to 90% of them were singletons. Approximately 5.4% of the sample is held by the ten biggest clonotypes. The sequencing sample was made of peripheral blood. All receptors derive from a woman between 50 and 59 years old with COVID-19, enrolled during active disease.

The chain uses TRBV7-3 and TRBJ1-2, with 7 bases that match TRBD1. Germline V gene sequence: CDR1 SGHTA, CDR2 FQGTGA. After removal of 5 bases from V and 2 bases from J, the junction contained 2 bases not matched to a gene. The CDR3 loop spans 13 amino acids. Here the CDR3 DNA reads TGTGCCAGCAGCCAGGGACAGAACTATGGCTACACCTTC. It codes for CASSQGQNYGYTF.

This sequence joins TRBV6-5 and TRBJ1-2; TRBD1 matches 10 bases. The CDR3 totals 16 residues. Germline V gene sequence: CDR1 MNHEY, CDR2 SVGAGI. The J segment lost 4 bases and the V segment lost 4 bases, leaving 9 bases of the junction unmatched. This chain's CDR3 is CASSLAGQGTPYGYTF. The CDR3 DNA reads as TGTGCCAGCAGTTTGGCGGGACAGGGGACCCCCTATGGCTACACCTTC.

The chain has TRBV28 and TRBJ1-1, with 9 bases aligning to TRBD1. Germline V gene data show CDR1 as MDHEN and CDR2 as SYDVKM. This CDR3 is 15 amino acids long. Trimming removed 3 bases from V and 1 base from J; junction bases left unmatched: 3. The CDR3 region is CASSLQTGGNTEAFF. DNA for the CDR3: TGTGCCAGCAGTTTGCAGACAGGGGGGAACACTGAAGCTTTCTTT.

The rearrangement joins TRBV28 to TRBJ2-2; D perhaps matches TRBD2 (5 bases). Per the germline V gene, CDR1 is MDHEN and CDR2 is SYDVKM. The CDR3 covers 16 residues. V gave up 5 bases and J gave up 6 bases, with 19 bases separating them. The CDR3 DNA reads TGTGCCAGCAGTCCTCCCGGGGTTAATGGGGCCGGGGAGCTGTTTTTT. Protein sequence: CASSPPGVNGAGELFF. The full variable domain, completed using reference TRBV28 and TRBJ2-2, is DVKVTQSSRYLVKRTGEKVFLECVQDMDHENMFWYRQDPGLGLRLIYFSYDVKMKEKGDIPEGYSVSREKKERFSLILESASTNQTSMYLCASSPPGVNGAGELFFGEGSRLTVL.

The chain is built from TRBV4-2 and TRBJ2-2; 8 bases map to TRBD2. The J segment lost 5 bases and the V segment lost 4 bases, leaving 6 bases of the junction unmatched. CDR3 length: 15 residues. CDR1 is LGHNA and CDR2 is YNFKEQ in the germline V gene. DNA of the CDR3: TGTGCCAGCAGCCTCTCCGGGGGGGGAACCGGGGAGCTGTTTTTT. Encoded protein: CASSLSGGGTGELFF.